This TCR beta chain emerged from a study of shared clonotypes between healthy human individuals. CDR1 is MGHRA and CDR2 is YSYEKL in the germline V gene. This CDR3 has 14 residues. Trimming shortened V by 0 bases and J by 6 bases, and 12 bases separated the two germline ends. Study-wide results and limits: Among the subsets, naive ones generally showed larger estimated richness than memory ones. Relative to clonotypes present in all four donors, those not shared had lower generation probabilities.

This clone has just a few counts. Its antigen is unidentified. Clones were read by immunoSEQ multiplex PCR, and TCRdb kept only the in-frame ones, dropping some. The table lists 700,000 or so clones, more than 70% of them singletons. The sequencing input was memory CD4+ T cells sorted from blood. This sample's subset: CD45RA-negative fraction. The rearrangement links TRBV4-1 to TRBJ2-7, with D possibly TRBD2 on 6 matching bases. This sequence originates from a woman in her twenties or thirties in good health. The CDR3 region is CASSQDSRGLEQYF. DNA of the CDR3: TGCGCCAGCAGCCAAGACTCGCGGGGTCTCGAGCAGTACTTC.